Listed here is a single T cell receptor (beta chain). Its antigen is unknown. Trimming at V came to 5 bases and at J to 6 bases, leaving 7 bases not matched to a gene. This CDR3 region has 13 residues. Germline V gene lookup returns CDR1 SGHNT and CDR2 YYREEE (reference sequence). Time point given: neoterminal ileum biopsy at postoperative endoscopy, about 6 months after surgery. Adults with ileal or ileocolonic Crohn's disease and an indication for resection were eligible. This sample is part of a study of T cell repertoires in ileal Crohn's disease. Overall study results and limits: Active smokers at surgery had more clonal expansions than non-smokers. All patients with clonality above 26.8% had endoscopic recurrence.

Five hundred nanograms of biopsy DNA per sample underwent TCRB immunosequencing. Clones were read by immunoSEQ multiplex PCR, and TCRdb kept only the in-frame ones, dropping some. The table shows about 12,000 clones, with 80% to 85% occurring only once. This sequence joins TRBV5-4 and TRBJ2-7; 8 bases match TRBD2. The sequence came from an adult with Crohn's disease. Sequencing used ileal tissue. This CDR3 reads CASSPGLVVEQYF. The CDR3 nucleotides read TGTGCCAGCAGTCCGGGACTAGTTGTCGAGCAGTACTTC.